This record concerns one T cell receptor (beta chain) sequence. Full-length variable regions came from constant-region reverse primers plus semi-nested Nested Universal Primer A PCR. TCRdb used MiXCR to reprocess the 5' RACE reads, holding one entry per CDR3 protein. The sample lists about 5,900 distinct CDR3 sequences, about 75% occurring once. CD4+CD45RO+CD25- cells were isolated as memory CD4+ T cells. This CDR3 contains 14 residues. Germline CDR1 DFQATT, CDR2 SNEGSKA (reference sequence). With 3 bases removed from V and 0 bases from J, the gap between germline ends came to 11 bases. Material for sequencing was memory CD4+ T cells sorted from a lymph node. Subset: memory CD4+ T cells, CD4+CD45RO+CD25-. This TCR was sampled from a female donor with breast cancer. V is TRBV20-1 and J is TRBJ1-1; D unclear. DNA for the CDR3: TGCAGTGCTAGGGTAACAGACTTGAACACTGAAGCTTTCTTT. Translation: CSARVTDLNTEAFF.